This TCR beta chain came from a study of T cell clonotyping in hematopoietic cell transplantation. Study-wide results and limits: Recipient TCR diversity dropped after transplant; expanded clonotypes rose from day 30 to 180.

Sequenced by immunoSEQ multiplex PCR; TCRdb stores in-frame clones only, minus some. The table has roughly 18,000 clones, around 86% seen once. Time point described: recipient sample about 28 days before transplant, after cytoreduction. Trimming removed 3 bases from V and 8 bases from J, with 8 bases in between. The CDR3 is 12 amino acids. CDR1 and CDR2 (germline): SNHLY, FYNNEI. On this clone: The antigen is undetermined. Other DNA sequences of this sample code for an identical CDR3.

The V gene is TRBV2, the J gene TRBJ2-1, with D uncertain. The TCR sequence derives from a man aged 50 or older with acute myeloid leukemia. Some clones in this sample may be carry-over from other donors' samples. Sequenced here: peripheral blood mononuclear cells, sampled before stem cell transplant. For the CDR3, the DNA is TGTGCCAGCAGTGATGGAACTGATGAGCAGTTCTTC. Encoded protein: CASSDGTDEQFF. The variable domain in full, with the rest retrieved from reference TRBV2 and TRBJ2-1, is EPEVTQTPSHQVTQMGQEVILRCVPISNHLYFYWYRQILGQKVEFLVSFYNNEISEKSEIFDDQFSVERPDGSNFTLKIRSTKLEDSAMYFCASSDGTDEQFFGPGTRLTVL.